This TCR beta chain emerged from a study of cytomegalovirus exposure and HLA in healthy donors. Study-wide context: Researchers found that roughly 80% of 350 to 500 genotyped donors fell within the Caucasian-associated ancestry cluster. General study findings and limits: Presence/absence analyses treated sequencing depth as roughly uniform across donors. A few CMV-associated chains were confirmed in vitro to be specific for CMV antigens. Later on, analysis showed that most CMV-associated TCR beta chains appeared to be HLA-restricted.

Vbeta (60) and Jbeta (13) primers were used in the PCR. This table comes from immunoSEQ multiplex PCR, and its TCRdb copy is limited to in-frame clones, with some not included. The repertoire holds 50,000 to 70,000 clones, with 80% as singletons. A remark on this clone: Its antigen is unknown.

V lost 7 bases, J lost 5 bases, and 12 bases stayed unmatched. Germline CDR1 and CDR2: MDHEN and SYDVKM. The CDR3 consists of 16 residues. The chain carries TRBV28 and TRBJ2-2; 8 bases align to TRBD1. This TCR was recovered from a woman aged 40 to 50 in good health and CMV-seronegative. The sample was PBMCs. The CDR3, as DNA: TGTGCCAGCAAGGGGGTCAGGGGGCAACTAACCGGGGAGCTGTTTTTT. It translates to CASKGVRGQLTGELFF.